Detailed here is one TCR beta chain. Its antigen is as yet unknown. Trimming took 7 bases from V and 2 from J, leaving 14 bases between them. Germline V gene lookup returns CDR1 SNHLY and CDR2 FYNNEI. The CDR3 consists of 14 residues. PCR used 60 Vbeta primers and 13 Jbeta primers. The repertoire was sequenced with immunoSEQ multiplex PCR; TCRdb's copy has only in-frame clones and lacks some. This sample carries nearly 110,000 clones, 70% to 80% of them seen once, and the ten largest clones take about 2.8%. These data belong to a study of cytomegalovirus exposure and HLA in healthy donors. Study observations and caveats: In vitro, three CMV-associated chains proved specific for CMV antigens.

The V call is TRBV2, the J call TRBJ2-5, with TRBD2 as a possible D gene (5 bases). This clonotype was obtained from a female donor in good health and CMV-seronegative. The sequenced sample consisted of PBMCs. The CDR3 protein is CASKRAGGQETQYF. The CDR3 DNA follows: TGTGCCAGCAAAAGAGCCGGCGGGCAAGAGACCCAGTACTTC.